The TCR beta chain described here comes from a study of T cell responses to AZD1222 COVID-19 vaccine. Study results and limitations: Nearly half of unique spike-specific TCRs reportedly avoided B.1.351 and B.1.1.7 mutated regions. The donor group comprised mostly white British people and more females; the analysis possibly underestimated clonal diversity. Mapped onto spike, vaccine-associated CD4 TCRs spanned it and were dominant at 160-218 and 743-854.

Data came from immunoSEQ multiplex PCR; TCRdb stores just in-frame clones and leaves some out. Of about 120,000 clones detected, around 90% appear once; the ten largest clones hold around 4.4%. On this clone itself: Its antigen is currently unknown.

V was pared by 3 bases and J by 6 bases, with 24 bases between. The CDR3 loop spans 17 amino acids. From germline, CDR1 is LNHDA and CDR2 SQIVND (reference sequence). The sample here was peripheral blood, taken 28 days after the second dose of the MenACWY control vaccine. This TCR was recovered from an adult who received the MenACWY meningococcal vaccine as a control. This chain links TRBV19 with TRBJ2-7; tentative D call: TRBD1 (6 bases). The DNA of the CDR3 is TGTGCCAGTAGTATGGGATCCCAAAGGTGGGGACAATCCGAGCAGTACTTC. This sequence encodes CASSMGSQRWGQSEQYF.